These 12 T cell receptor beta chains came from one sample sequenced in a study of blood T cell repertoires in COVID-19. Data came from immunoSEQ multiplex PCR; TCRdb stores just in-frame clones and leaves some out. The table lists approximately 210,000 clones, around four fifths of them singletons. The specimen was peripheral blood. The source is a woman aged 45-65 years with acute or convalescent COVID-19.

The chain recombines TRBV27 with TRBJ1-2, with D uncertain. V shed 6 bases and J shed 8 bases, with 28 bases lying between them. The germline gives CDR1 MNHEY, CDR2 SMNVEV (reference sequence). CDR3 length equals 17 residues. CDR3 coding DNA: TGTGCCAGCAGATCCATGGCCCCCGTCGGGCGGGCGGGGGGCTACACCTTC. This codes for CASRSMAPVGRAGGYTF.

The chain uses TRBV7-2 and TRBJ1-6, with 12 bases fitting TRBD1. Germline V gives CDR1 SGHTA, CDR2 FQGNSA. The CDR3 is made up of 16 amino acids. Losses at the gene ends were 3 bases for V and 10 bases for J; bases not matched to a gene: 7. The CDR3 loop reads CASSFGRGQGASPLHF. CDR3 nucleotide sequence: TGTGCCAGCAGCTTTGGTCGGGGACAGGGGGCCTCACCCCTCCACTTT.

The rearrangement uses TRBV5-4 and TRBJ1-6; maybe TRBD1 (6 bases). The CDR3 runs to 15 residues. V shed 0 bases and J shed 5 bases, with 9 bases lying between them. Germline CDR1 reads SGHNT; CDR2 reads YYREEE (reference sequence). This CDR3 is CASSLGQAHNSPLHF. DNA of the CDR3: TGTGCCAGCAGCTTGGGACAGGCGCATAATTCACCCCTCCACTTT.

The chain links TRBV5-1 to TRBJ2-1; D is perhaps TRBD2 (5 bases). In germline, CDR1 is SGHRS, CDR2 YFSETQ. Deletions cut 0 bases from V and 3 bases from J, with 10 bases between. This CDR3 has 15 residues. The DNA for the CDR3 is TGCGCCAGCAGCTTGGGGCCGGACTTCTACAATGAGCAGTTCTTC. Its protein is CASSLGPDFYNEQFF.

The chain recombines TRBV30 with TRBJ2-2; D gene ambiguous. Germline V gene sequence: CDR1 GTSNPN, CDR2 SVGIG (reference sequence). The length of the CDR3 is 14 residues. V was trimmed by 3 bases and J by 6 bases, leaving 14 bases between them. The CDR3 DNA sequence: TGTGCCTGGAGGGTATTGTTCGGGTCCGGGGAGCTGTTTTTT. It is translated as CAWRVLFGSGELFF.

This chain connects TRBV7-9 to TRBJ2-7; D remains unclear. The germline V and J ends were trimmed by 3 bases and 2 bases, with 8 bases remaining between them. The CDR3 covers 13 residues. The germline V gene encodes CDR1 SEHNR and CDR2 FQNEAQ (reference sequence). For the CDR3, the DNA is TGTGCCAGCAGCTTCGAGGTAGCCTACGAGCAGTACTTC. Translated: CASSFEVAYEQYF.

This rearrangement joins TRBV7-2 to TRBJ2-7, with a weak D call TRBD1 (6 bases). Germline CDR1 is SGHTA and CDR2 is FQGNSA. The CDR3 loop spans 13 amino acids. V lost 1 base and J lost 7, with 11 bases in between. The CDR3 DNA reads as TGTGCCAGCAGCTTAGACAGGGTTCGGGAGCAGTACTTC. Protein product: CASSLDRVREQYF.

The V call is TRBV19, the J call TRBJ2-4; 7 bases align to TRBD1. With 6 bases clipped from V and 2 bases from J, the junction kept 1 base outside the gene matches. The CDR3 has 13 amino acids. Germline CDR1 and CDR2: LNHDA and SQIVND (reference sequence). CDR3 bases: TGTGCCAGTAGGGGACAGACCAAAAACATTCAGTACTTC. Its protein is CASRGQTKNIQYF.

This clone was counted once. V gene TRBV19 combines with J gene TRBJ2-7; 10 nucleotides match TRBD2. Per germline, CDR1 LNHDA and CDR2 SQIVND (reference sequence). V shed 7 bases and J 6 bases; nucleotides not matched to a gene: 9. This CDR3 is 14 amino acids long. The CDR3 is CASTHGVAGGEQYF. The CDR3 bases are TGTGCCAGTACCCATGGGGTAGCGGGAGGCGAGCAGTACTTC.

The V gene is TRBV6-1, the J gene TRBJ2-5, with TRBD2 identical over 8 bases. J gave up 5 bases and V 0 bases, and 5 bases lay outside the gene matches. Germline CDR1 and CDR2: MNHNS and SASEGT. This CDR3 comprises 15 residues. CDR3 residues: CASSEATGGMETQYF. The CDR3, as DNA: TGTGCCAGCAGTGAAGCAACGGGAGGGATGGAGACCCAGTACTTC.

The V gene is TRBV7-2, the J gene TRBJ2-7, with 14 bases lining up with TRBD2. This CDR3 is 17 amino acids long. Germline CDR1 SGHTA, CDR2 FQGNSA. Trimming removed 5 bases from V and 2 bases from J; junction bases left unmatched: 8. CDR3 nucleotides: TGTGCCAGCAGCCCCTCGAGACTAGCGGGAGGGCCCTACGAGCAGTACTTC. It translates to CASSPSRLAGGPYEQYF.

CDR3 nucleotide sequence: TGTGCCAGCAGGGTCCCGGGACAGAGGAACACTGAAGCTTTCTTT. This codes for CASRVPGQRNTEAFF. The chain employs TRBV11-2 and TRBJ1-1; 7 nucleotides align to TRBD1. The germline V gene encodes CDR1 SGHAT and CDR2 FQNNGV. With 6 bases clipped from V and 1 base from J, the junction kept 8 bases outside the gene matches. There are 15 residues in the CDR3.